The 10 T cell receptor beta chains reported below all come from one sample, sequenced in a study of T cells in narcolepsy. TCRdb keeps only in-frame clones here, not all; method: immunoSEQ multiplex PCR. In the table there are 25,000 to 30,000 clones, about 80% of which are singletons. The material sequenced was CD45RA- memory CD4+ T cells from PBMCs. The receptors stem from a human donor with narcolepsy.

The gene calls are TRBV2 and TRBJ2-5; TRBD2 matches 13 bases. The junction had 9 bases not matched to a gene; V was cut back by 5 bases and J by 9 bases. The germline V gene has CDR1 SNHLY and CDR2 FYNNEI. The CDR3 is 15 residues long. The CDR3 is CASSLITSGGAAQYF. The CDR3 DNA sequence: TGTGCCAGCAGTCTAATCACTAGCGGGGGGGCGGCCCAGTACTTC.

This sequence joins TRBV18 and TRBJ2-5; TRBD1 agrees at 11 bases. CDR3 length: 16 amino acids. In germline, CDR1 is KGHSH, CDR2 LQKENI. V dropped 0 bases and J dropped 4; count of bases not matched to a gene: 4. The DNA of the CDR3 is TGTGCCAGCTCACCACCCCGGACAGGGGGCGTAGAGACCCAGTACTTC. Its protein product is CASSPPRTGGVETQYF.

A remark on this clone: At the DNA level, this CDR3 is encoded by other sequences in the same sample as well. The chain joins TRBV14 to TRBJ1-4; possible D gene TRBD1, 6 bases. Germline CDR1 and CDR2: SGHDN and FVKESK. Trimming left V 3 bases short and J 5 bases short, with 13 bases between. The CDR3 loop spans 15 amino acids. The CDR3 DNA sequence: TGTGCCAGCAGCCAGGTCACAGGGAGGAATGAAAAACTGTTTTTT. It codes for CASSQVTGRNEKLFF.

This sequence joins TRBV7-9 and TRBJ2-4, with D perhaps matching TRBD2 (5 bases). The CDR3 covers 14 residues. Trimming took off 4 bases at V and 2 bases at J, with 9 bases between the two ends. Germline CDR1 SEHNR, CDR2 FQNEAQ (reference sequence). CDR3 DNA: TGTGCCAGCAGCTCCCGAGGGTCCAAAAACATTCAGTACTTC. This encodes CASSSRGSKNIQYF.

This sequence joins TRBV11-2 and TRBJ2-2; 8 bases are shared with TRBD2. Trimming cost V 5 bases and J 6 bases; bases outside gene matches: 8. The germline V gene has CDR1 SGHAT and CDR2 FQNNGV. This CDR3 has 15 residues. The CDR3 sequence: CASSQIRGGPGELFF. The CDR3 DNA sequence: TGTGCCAGCAGCCAAATACGGGGGGGCCCCGGGGAGCTGTTTTTT.

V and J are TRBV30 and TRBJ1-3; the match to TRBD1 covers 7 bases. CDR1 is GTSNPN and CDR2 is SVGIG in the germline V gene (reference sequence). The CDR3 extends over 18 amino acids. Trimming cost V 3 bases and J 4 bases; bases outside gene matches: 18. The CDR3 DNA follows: TGTGCCTGGAGCGCTCGGACGACTAGGGGGCTTATAGGAAACACCATATATTTT. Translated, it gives CAWSARTTRGLIGNTIYF.

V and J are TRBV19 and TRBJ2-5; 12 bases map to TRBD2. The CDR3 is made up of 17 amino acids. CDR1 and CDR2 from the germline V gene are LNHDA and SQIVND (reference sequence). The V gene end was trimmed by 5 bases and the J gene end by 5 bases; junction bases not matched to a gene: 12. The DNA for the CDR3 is TGTGCCAGTAGTCCTTCCGGACTAGCGGGGAGGGCGGAGACCCAGTACTTC. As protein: CASSPSGLAGRAETQYF.

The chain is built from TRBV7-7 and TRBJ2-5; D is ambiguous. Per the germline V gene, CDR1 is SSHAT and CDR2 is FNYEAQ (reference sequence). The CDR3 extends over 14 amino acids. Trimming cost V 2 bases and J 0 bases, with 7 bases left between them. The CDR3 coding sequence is TGTGCCAGCAGCTTATCAGGTTACCAAGAGACCCAGTACTTC. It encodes CASSLSGYQETQYF.

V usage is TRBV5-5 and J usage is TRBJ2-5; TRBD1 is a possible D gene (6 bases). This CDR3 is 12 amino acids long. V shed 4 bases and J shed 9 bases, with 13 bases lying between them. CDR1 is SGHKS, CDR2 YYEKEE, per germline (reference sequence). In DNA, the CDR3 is TGTGCCAGCAGCCGGTCCGAGGGGGCCCAGTACTTC. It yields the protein CASSRSEGAQYF.

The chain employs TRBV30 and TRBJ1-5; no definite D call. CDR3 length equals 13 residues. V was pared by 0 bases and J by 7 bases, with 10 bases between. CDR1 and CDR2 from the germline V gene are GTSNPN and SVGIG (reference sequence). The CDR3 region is CAWSVDLQQPQHF. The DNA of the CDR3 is TGTGCCTGGAGTGTAGACCTGCAGCAGCCCCAGCATTTT. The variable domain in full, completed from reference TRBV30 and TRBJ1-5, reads SQTIHQWPATLVQPVGSPLSLECTVEGTSNPNLYWYRQAAGRGLQLLFYSVGIGQISSEVPQNLSASRPQDRQFILSSKKLLLSDSGFYLCAWSVDLQQPQHFGDGTRLSIL.